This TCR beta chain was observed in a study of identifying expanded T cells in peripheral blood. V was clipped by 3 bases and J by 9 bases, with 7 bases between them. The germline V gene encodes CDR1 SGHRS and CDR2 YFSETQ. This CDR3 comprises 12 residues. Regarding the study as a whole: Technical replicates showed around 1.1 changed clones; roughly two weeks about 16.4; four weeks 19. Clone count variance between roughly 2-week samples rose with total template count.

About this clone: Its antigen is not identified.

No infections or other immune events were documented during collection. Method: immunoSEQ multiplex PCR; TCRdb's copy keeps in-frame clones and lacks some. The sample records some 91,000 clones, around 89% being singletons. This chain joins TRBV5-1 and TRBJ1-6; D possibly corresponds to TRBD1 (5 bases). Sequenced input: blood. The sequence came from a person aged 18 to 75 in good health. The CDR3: CASSSGGSPLHF. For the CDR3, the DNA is TGCGCCAGCAGCTCCGGGGGTTCACCCCTCCACTTT.